This entry lists 22 T cell receptor beta chains sequenced from one sample in a study of blood T cell repertoires in COVID-19. Profiling relied on immunoSEQ multiplex PCR, and the TCRdb table lists in-frame clones only, not all of them. This sample has about 250,000 clones; approximately 88% occur once, and the top ten carry 6.3%. Source material: peripheral blood. The origin of the receptors is a woman in her thirties with COVID-19, enrolled during active disease.

The chain links TRBV29-1 to TRBJ2-1, with a weak D call TRBD1 (6 bases). Germline values: CDR1 SQVTM, CDR2 ANQGSEA. The germline V and J ends were trimmed by 4 bases and 8 bases, with 18 bases remaining between them. This CDR3 spans 14 amino acids. The CDR3 DNA sequence: TGCAGCGTTGCAAGGGGGTTGGTGGTCGATGAGCAGTTCTTC. Protein: CSVARGLVVDEQFF.

The sample holds a few counts of this clone. This chain links TRBV5-1 with TRBJ1-1; TRBD1 is a possible D gene (5 bases). Germline V gene data show CDR1 as SGHRS and CDR2 as YFSETQ. This CDR3 has 14 residues. With 5 bases removed from V and 0 bases from J, the gap between germline ends came to 11 bases. CDR3: CASRNGQMNTEAFF. The CDR3, as DNA: TGCGCCAGCAGGAATGGACAAATGAACACTGAAGCTTTCTTT.

The chain is built from TRBV19 and TRBJ2-2, with TRBD2 as a possible D gene (6 bases). Germline CDR1 is LNHDA and CDR2 is SQIVND (reference sequence). This CDR3 comprises 14 residues. Trimming left V 5 bases short and J 6 bases short, with 13 bases between. The CDR3 loop reads CASSPQGGPGELFF. DNA of the CDR3: TGTGCCAGTAGTCCCCAAGGAGGGCCCGGGGAGCTGTTTTTT.

The chain combines TRBV4-1 with TRBJ1-1; D is uncertain. The CDR3 consists of 15 residues. V gave up 0 bases and J gave up 5 bases, with 13 bases separating them. Per germline, CDR1 MGHRA and CDR2 YSYEKL. CDR3 in DNA: TGCGCCAGCAGCCAAGATCGGAGGCGAGGGACTGAAGCTTTCTTT. It encodes CASSQDRRRGTEAFF.

This clone was picked up a small number of times. The chain couples TRBV20-1 to TRBJ1-5, with 8 bases matching TRBD1. With V trimmed by 3 bases and J by 5 bases, 3 bases remained unmatched. This CDR3 region has 13 residues. The V gene's germline CDR1 is DFQATT and CDR2 SNEGSKA (reference sequence). The CDR3: CSASTQGDQPQHF. CDR3 in DNA: TGCAGTGCTAGTACACAGGGGGATCAGCCCCAGCATTTT.

The count of this clone is one. The rearrangement links TRBV3-1 (or the pseudogene TRBV3-2) to TRBJ2-1, with TRBD2 matching 9 bases. Germline CDR1 reads LGHDT; CDR2 reads YNNKEL (reference sequence). The CDR3 is 16 residues long. The V gene end was trimmed by 4 bases and the J gene end by 7 bases; junction bases not matched to a gene: 11. The CDR3 DNA is TGTGCCAGCAGCCGCATTTTTGGGACTAGCAGAAATGAGCAGTTCTTC. Residues: CASSRIFGTSRNEQFF.

The chain combines TRBV5-1 with TRBJ1-6; the match to TRBD1 covers 8 bases. CDR1 SGHRS and CDR2 YFSETQ come from the germline V gene. V trimming: 4 bases; J trimming: 0 bases; junction bases outside the gene matches: 6. The CDR3 is 17 residues long. The CDR3 loop reads CASSEGQESSYNSPLHF. In nucleotides, the CDR3 is TGCGCCAGCAGCGAGGGACAGGAAAGCTCCTATAATTCACCCCTCCACTTT.

This chain links TRBV5-1 with TRBJ2-2; 8 bases map to TRBD1. Germline CDR1 SGHRS, CDR2 YFSETQ. V gave up 3 bases and J gave up 2 bases; unmatched junction bases: 6. The CDR3 sequence is 16 residues long. CDR3 nucleotide sequence: TGCGCCAGCAGCTCGGGACAGGCTTCAAACACCGGGGAGCTGTTTTTT. Its protein is CASSSGQASNTGELFF.

A few counts support this clone. One junction end does not reproduce the germline sequence, and a read error may be involved. The rearrangement uses TRBV28 and TRBJ1-1; no definite D call. CDR3 length equals 13 residues. Per germline, CDR1 MDHEN and CDR2 SYDVKM. CDR3 in DNA: TGTGCCAGCAGTTTAATGCTTAACACGGAAGCTTTCTTT. Encoded protein: CASSLMLNTEAFF.

The CDR3 region is CASSLRTYLNTEAFF. CDR3 coding DNA: TGTGCCAGCAGTTTGAGGACTTACCTTAACACTGAAGCTTTCTTT. The rearrangement uses TRBV6-5 and TRBJ1-1, with D uncertain. The CDR3 length is 15 residues. The germline V and J ends were trimmed by 4 bases and 2 bases, with 14 bases remaining between them. From germline, CDR1 is MNHEY and CDR2 SVGAGI.

The chain combines TRBV18 with TRBJ1-3; unclear D gene. Trimming removed 3 bases from V and 2 bases from J, with 11 bases in between. This CDR3 has 15 amino acids. Looked up from germline, CDR1 is KGHSH and CDR2 is LQKENI. CDR3 in amino acids: CASSPGRMAGNTIYF. For the CDR3, the DNA is TGTGCCAGCTCACCGGGGAGAATGGCTGGAAACACCATATATTTT.

V is TRBV7-2 and J is TRBJ1-5; D unresolved. CDR1 is SGHTA, CDR2 FQGNSA, per germline. V was pared by 5 bases and J by 11 bases, with 16 bases between. The CDR3 loop spans 13 amino acids. CDR3 sequence reads: CASSQAVVGSQHF. CDR3 DNA sequence: TGTGCCAGCAGCCAAGCGGTTGTAGGCTCCCAGCATTTT.

This chain joins TRBV18 and TRBJ1-2, with 9 bases aligning to TRBD1. V trimming: 4 bases; J trimming: 13 bases; junction bases outside the gene matches: 4. The CDR3 is made up of 11 amino acids. Germline V gene lookup returns CDR1 KGHSH and CDR2 LQKENI. This CDR3 is CASSLGQGCTF. The CDR3 DNA reads TGTGCCAGCTCACTCGGACAGGGGTGCACCTTC. Full variable domain (missing parts from reference TRBV18 and TRBJ1-2): NAGVMQNPRHLVRRRGQEARLRCSPMKGHSHVYWYRQLPEEGLKFMVYLQKENIIDESGMPKERFSAEFPKEGPSILRIQQVVRGDSAAYFCASSLGQGCTFGSGTRLTVV.

The J gene is TRBJ2-4, the V gene TRBV4-1; 9 bases are a match to TRBD1. There are 17 residues in the CDR3. CDR1 is MGHRA, CDR2 YSYEKL, per germline. Trimming removed 4 bases from V and 3 bases from J; junction bases left unmatched: 10. As DNA, the CDR3 is TGCGCCAGCAGCCCTGGACAGGGGAGTGAGGGCAAAAACATTCAGTACTTC. Protein product: CASSPGQGSEGKNIQYF.

The chain employs TRBV3-1 (or the pseudogene TRBV3-2) and TRBJ2-5; the D gene is possibly TRBD2 (6 bases). Germline V gives CDR1 LGHDT, CDR2 YNNKEL (reference sequence). This CDR3 spans 15 amino acids. Trimming removed 6 bases from V and 7 bases from J, with 21 bases in between. The CDR3 reads CASRAGGRVRGTQYF. The CDR3 DNA sequence: TGTGCCAGCAGGGCCGGGGGTAGGGTCCGCGGGACCCAGTACTTC.

The gene calls are TRBV12-3 or TRBV12-4 and TRBJ2-5, with D tentatively TRBD2 (5 bases). Trimming stripped 3 bases from V and 4 bases from J, with 9 bases between. The CDR3 is 13 amino acids. This chain's CDR3 is CASSFDEGETQYF. In DNA, the CDR3 is TGTGCCAGCAGTTTTGACGAGGGAGAGACCCAGTACTTC.

This clone turned up a few times. The rearrangement joins TRBV5-4 to TRBJ1-1, with 9 bases matching TRBD1. The CDR3 totals 13 residues. V lost 4 bases and J lost 4; bases outside the gene matches: 2. CDR1 and CDR2 (germline): SGHNT, YYREEE (reference sequence). The CDR3 coding sequence is TGTGCCAGCAGCCCGGGACAGGGCACTGAAGCTTTCTTT. As protein: CASSPGQGTEAFF.

The rearrangement links TRBV21-1 to TRBJ2-1; no check of the table's D call, TRBD2, against the DNA was made. TRBV21-1 is assigned pseudogene status. The CDR3 loop spans 15 amino acids. CDR3 bases: TGTGCCAGCAGCAAATCCCCGGGTAGTTGGAATGAGCAGTTCTTC. Protein sequence: CASSKSPGSWNEQFF.

The rearrangement uses TRBV5-4 and TRBJ2-3; D unclear. CDR1 is SGHNT, CDR2 YYREEE, per germline (reference sequence). Trimming stripped 0 bases from V and 5 bases from J, with 4 bases between. The CDR3 runs 12 residues. Here the CDR3 reads CASSLAQDTQYF. CDR3 bases: TGTGCCAGCAGCTTGGCACAAGATACGCAGTATTTT.

This clone was observed a handful of times. This chain connects TRBV20-1 to TRBJ2-1; 11 nucleotides align to TRBD2. Germline V lookup: CDR1 DFQATT, CDR2 SNEGSKA (reference sequence). The CDR3 covers 14 residues. After removal of 3 bases from V and 8 bases from J, the junction contained 6 bases not matched to a gene. The CDR3, as DNA: TGCAGTGCTAGTCTAGCGGGGGGTATCCATGAGCAGTTCTTC. Protein: CSASLAGGIHEQFF.

CDR3 sequence: CASSIYGTGSYEQYF. DNA for the CDR3: TGTGCCAGTAGTATCTACGGAACGGGGTCCTACGAGCAGTACTTC. V and J are TRBV19 and TRBJ2-7, with D possibly matching TRBD2 (5 bases). The germline gives CDR1 LNHDA, CDR2 SQIVND (reference sequence). The CDR3 totals 15 residues. Trimming left V 3 bases short and J 1 base short, with 13 bases between. Supplemented by reference TRBV19 and TRBJ2-7, the full variable domain reads DGGITQSPKYLFRKEGQNVTLSCEQNLNHDAMYWYRQDPGQGLRLIYYSQIVNDFQKGDIAEGYSVSREKKESFPLTVTSAQKNPTAFYLCASSIYGTGSYEQYFGPGTRLTVT.

A word on this clone: One end of the junction fails to match germline, which may point to a read error. This CDR3 is CASSLGGTGSYEQYF. DNA for the CDR3: TGTGCTAGCAGCTTAGGGGGCACTGGGTCCTACGAGCAGTACTTC. This chain joins TRBV7-7 and TRBJ2-7; TRBD1 agrees at 7 bases. Germline V gene sequence: CDR1 SSHAT, CDR2 FNYEAQ (reference sequence). The CDR3 is made up of 15 amino acids. Drawing the rest from reference TRBV7-7 and TRBJ2-7, the complete variable domain is GAGVSQSPRYKVTKRGQDVTLRCDPISSHATLYWYQQALGQGPEFLTYFNYEAQPDKSGLPSDRFSAERPEGSISTLTIQRTEQRDSAMYRCASSLGGTGSYEQYFGPGTRLTVT.